Included here is one TCR beta chain sequence, with context. The antigen remains undetermined. The junction shows a germline mismatch at one end, possibly a read error. This entry is derived from a study of cytomegalovirus exposure and HLA in healthy donors. General study results and limits: In a later analysis, donors in an Asian-associated ancestry cluster reportedly had fewer N-insertions in productive TCRs than the cohort mean. The authors enumerated over 150 TCR beta chains as linked to cytomegalovirus. Sequencing artifact likely explains a cluster of highly shared sequence variants.

This PCR relied on a set of 60 Vbeta primers and 13 Jbeta primers. The data were produced by immunoSEQ multiplex PCR, yet TCRdb's version contains in-frame clones alone and is incomplete. The sample holds about 200,000 clones, around four fifths seen once. Sequenced: PBMCs. The sequence was collected from a male donor in good health and CMV-seronegative.

The CDR3 reads CAWSNLQAKLNF. CDR3 coding DNA: TGTGCCTGGAGTAATTTACAGGCAAAACTTAACTTC. The gene calls are TRBV30 and TRBJ1-2; possibly TRBD1 for D (5 bases). The CDR3 runs to 12 residues. Per the germline V gene, CDR1 is GTSNPN and CDR2 is SVGIG (reference sequence).